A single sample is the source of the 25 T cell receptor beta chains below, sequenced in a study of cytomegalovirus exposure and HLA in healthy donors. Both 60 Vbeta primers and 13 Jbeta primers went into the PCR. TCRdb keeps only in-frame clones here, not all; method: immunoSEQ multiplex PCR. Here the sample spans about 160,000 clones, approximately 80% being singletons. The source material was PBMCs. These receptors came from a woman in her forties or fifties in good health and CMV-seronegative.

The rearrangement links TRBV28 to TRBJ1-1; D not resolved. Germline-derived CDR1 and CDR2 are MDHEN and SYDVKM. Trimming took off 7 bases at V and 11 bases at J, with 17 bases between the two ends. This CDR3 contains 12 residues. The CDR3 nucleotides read TGTGCCAGCATTCCCCCGGGAGGTGGGGCTTTCTTT. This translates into CASIPPGGGAFF.

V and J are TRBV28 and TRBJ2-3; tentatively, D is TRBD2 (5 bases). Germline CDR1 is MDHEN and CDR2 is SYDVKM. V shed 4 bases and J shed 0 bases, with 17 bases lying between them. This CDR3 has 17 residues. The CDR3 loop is CASSSGERFASTDTQYF. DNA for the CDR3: TGTGCCAGCAGTTCCGGGGAGAGATTTGCTAGCACAGATACGCAGTATTTT.

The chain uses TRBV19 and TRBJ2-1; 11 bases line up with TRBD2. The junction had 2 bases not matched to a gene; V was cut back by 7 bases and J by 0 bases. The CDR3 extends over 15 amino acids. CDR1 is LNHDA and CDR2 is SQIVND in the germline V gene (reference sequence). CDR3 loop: CASTTSGSSYNEQFF. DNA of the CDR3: TGTGCCAGTACCACTAGCGGGAGCTCCTACAATGAGCAGTTCTTC.

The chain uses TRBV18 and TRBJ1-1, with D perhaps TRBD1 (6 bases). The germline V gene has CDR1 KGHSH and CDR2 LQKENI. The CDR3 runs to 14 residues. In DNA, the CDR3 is TGTGCTACCTACCCAGGACAGCGGAACACTGAAGCTTTCTTT. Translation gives CATYPGQRNTEAFF.

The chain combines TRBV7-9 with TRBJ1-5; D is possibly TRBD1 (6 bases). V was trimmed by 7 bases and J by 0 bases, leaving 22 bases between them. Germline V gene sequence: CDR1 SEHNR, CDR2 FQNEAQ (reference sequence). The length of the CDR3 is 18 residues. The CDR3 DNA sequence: TGTGCCAGCACCTATGAAATACAGGGACCCAGTAGCAATCAGCCCCAGCATTTT. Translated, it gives CASTYEIQGPSSNQPQHF.

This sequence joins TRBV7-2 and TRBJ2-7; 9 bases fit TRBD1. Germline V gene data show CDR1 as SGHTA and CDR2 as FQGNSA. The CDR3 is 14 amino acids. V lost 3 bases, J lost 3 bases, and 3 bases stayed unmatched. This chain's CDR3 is CASSFPGQGYEQYF. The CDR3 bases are TGTGCCAGCAGCTTTCCGGGACAGGGCTACGAGCAGTACTTC.

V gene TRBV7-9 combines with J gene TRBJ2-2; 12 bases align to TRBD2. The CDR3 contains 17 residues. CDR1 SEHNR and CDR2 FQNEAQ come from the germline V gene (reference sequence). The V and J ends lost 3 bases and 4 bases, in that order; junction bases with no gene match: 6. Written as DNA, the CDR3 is TGTGCCAGCAGCTTCGGACTAGCGGGAATTCGCACCGGGGAGCTGTTTTTT. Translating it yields CASSFGLAGIRTGELFF. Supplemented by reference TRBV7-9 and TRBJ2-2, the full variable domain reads DTGVSQNPRHKITKRGQNVTFRCDPISEHNRLYWYRQTLGQGPEFLTYFQNEAQLEKSRLLSDRFSAERPKGSFSTLEIQRTEQGDSAMYLCASSFGLAGIRTGELFFGEGSRLTVL.

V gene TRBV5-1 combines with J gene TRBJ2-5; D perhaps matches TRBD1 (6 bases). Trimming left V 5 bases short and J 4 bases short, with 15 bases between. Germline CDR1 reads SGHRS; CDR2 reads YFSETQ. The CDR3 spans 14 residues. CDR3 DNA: TGCGCCAGCAGACCCACAGGGACGGGAGAGACCCAGTACTTC. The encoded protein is CASRPTGTGETQYF.

This chain's CDR3 is CASSAPSGRALGADTQYF. The DNA of the CDR3 is TGTGCCAGCAGCGCCCCCAGCGGGAGGGCCTTGGGGGCAGATACGCAGTATTTT. The V call is TRBV9, the J call TRBJ2-3; TRBD2 matches at 10 bases. The germline CDR1 and CDR2 sequences are SGDLS and YYNGEE. The trim removed 3 bases at V and 4 bases at J, leaving 14 bases unmatched. The CDR3 is made up of 18 amino acids.

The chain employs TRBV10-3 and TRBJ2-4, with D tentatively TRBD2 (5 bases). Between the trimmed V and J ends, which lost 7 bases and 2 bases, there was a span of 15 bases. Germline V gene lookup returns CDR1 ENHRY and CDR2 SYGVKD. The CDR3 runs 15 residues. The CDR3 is CAITDERGSKNIQYF. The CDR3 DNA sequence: TGTGCCATCACTGATGAACGGGGATCCAAAAACATTCAGTACTTC.

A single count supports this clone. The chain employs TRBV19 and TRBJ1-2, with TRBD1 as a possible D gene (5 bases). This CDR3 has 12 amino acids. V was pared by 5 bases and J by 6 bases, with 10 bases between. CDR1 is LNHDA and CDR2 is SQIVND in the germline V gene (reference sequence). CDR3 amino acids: CASSGGVNGYTF. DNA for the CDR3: TGTGCCAGTAGTGGAGGGGTAAATGGCTACACCTTC.

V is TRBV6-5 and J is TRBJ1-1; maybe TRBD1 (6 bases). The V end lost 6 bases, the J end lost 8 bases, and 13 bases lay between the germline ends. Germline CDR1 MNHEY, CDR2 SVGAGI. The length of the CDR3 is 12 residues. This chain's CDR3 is CASSHQTGEAFF. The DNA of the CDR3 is TGTGCCAGCAGCCATCAAACAGGGGAAGCTTTCTTT.

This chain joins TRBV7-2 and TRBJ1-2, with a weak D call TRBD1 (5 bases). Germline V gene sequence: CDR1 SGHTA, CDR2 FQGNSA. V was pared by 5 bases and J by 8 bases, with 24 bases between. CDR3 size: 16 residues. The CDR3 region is CASSPEGGATLKGYTF. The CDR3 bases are TGTGCCAGCAGCCCGGAAGGAGGGGCCACCCTAAAAGGCTACACCTTC.

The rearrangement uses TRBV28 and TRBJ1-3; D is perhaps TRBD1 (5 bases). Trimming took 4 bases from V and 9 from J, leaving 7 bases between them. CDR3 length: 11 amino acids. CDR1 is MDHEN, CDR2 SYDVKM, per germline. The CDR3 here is CASSSGFTIYF. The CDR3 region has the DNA TGTGCCAGCAGTTCAGGGTTCACCATATATTTT.

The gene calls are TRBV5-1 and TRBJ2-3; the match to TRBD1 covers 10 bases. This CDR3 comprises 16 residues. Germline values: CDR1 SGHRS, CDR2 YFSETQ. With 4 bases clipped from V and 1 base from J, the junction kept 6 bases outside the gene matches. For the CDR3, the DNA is TGCGCCAGCAGCACCTCCGGGACAGGGGGCACAGATACGCAGTATTTT. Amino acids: CASSTSGTGGTDTQYF.

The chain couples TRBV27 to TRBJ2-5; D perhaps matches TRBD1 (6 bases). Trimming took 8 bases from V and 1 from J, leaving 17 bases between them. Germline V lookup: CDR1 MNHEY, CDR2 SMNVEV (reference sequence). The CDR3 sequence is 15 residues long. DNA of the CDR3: TGTGCCAGCTCGGACAGCCCATTGGCCCAAGAGACCCAGTACTTC. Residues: CASSDSPLAQETQYF.

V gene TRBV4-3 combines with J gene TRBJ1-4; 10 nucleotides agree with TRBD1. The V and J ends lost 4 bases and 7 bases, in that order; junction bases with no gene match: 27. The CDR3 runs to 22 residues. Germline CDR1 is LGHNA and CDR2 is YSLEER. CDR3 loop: CASSRRGAVTRDRGSFSEKLFF. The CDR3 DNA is TGCGCCAGCAGCCGCAGGGGGGCGGTGACCCGGGACAGGGGTTCTTTCAGTGAAAAACTGTTTTTT.

The CDR3 here is CASSLSADTQYF. The DNA for the CDR3 is TGTGCCAGCAGCCTCTCCGCAGATACGCAGTATTTT. The chain couples TRBV7-3 to TRBJ2-3, with unresolved D. Trimming took off 5 bases at V and 4 bases at J, with 7 bases between the two ends. Germline loops: CDR1 SGHTA, CDR2 FQGTGA. The CDR3 sequence is 12 residues long.

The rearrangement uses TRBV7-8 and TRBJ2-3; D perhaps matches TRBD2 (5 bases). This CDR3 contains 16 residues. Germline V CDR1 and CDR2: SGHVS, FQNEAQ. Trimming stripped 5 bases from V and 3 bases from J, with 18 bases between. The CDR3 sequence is CASSRSGITITDTQYF. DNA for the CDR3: TGTGCCAGCAGCCGTTCCGGGATAACGATTACAGATACGCAGTATTTT.

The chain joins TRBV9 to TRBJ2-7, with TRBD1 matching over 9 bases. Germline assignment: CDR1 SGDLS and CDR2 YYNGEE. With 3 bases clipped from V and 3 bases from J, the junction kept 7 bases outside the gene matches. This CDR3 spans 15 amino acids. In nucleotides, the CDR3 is TGTGCCAGCAGCGGCACCGGGACAGGGCGCTACGAGCAGTACTTC. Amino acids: CASSGTGTGRYEQYF.

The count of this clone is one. The DNA of the CDR3 is TGTGCCAGCAGTTCCCCAGGGGGAGAGGGCACAGATACGCAGTATTTT. This sequence encodes CASSSPGGEGTDTQYF. The chain recombines TRBV28 with TRBJ2-3, with 7 bases aligning to TRBD1. V dropped 4 bases and J dropped 1; count of bases not matched to a gene: 8. The CDR3 is 16 amino acids. Germline V gene lookup returns CDR1 MDHEN and CDR2 SYDVKM.

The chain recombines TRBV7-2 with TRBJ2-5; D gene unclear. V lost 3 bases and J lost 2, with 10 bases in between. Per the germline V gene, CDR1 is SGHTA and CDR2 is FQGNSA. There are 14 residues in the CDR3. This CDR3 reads CASSFRQLQETQYF. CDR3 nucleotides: TGTGCCAGCAGCTTCCGGCAACTACAAGAGACCCAGTACTTC.

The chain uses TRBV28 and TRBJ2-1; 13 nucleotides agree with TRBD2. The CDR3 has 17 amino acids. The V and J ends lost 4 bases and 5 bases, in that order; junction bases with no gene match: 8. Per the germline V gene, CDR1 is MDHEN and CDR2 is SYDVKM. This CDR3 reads CASSSTSLAGGHNEQFF. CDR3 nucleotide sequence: TGTGCCAGCAGTTCCACCTCACTAGCGGGAGGGCACAATGAGCAGTTCTTC.

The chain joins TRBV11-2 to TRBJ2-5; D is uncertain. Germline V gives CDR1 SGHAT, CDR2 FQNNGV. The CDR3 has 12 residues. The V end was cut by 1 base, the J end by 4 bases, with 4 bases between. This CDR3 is CASSLALETQYF. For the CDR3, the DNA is TGTGCCAGCAGCTTAGCTTTAGAGACCCAGTACTTC.

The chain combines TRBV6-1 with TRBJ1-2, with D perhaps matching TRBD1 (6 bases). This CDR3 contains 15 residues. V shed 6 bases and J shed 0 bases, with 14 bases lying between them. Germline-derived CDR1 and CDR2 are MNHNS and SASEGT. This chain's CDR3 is CASSGRGITNYGYTF. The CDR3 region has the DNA TGTGCCAGCAGCGGGAGGGGGATAACTAACTATGGCTACACCTTC.